This T cell receptor beta chain is from a study of T cell repertoires in cytomegalovirus infection. General study points: The study identified carriers of CMV plus the relevant HLA from cumulative public TCR beta family frequency.

The V gene lost 1 base and the J gene lost 1 base, with 10 bases spanning the gap. Per germline, CDR1 SGHVS and CDR2 FNYEAQ. There are 15 residues in the CDR3. Turning to this clonotype: Its antigen remains unidentified.

A single record per CDR3 protein comes from TCRdb applying MiXCR to the reads. Of a few hundred thousand distinct CDR3 sequences in the sample, about a sixth were seen once. This receptor was obtained from a human donor in good health (CMV status not recorded). Some clones in this sample may be carry-over from other donors' samples. The chain recombines TRBV7-6 with TRBJ1-1; weak D call: TRBD1 (5 bases). What was sequenced was PBMCs. This CDR3 reads CASSLGGGRNTEAFF. CDR3 nucleotides: TGTGCCAGCAGCTTAGGGGGGGGACGGAACACTGAAGCTTTCTTT.